A few counts support the clone carrying this T cell receptor beta chain. The record originates from a study of technical replicates of blood from a handful of donors. Profiled with immunoSEQ multiplex PCR; TCRdb holds only in-frame clones, not every one. The sample records about 54,000 clones, 90% to 95% being singletons. Trimming at V came to 4 bases and at J to 1 base, leaving 6 bases not matched to a gene. Germline values: CDR1 SGDLS, CDR2 YYNGEE. CDR3 length equals 15 residues. The receptor comes from a human donor in good health. The source material was T cells isolated from PBMCs. The V and J genes are TRBV9 and TRBJ2-3; TRBD2 matches 7 bases. The CDR3 sequence: CASSLTSRGTDTQYF. The CDR3 nucleotides read TGTGCCAGCAGCCTGACTAGCAGGGGCACAGATACGCAGTATTTT.